This TCR beta chain was captured by sequencing in a study of shared clonotypes between healthy human individuals. Study-level background: Those who served as donors were a couple of women and a few men between the ages of 18 and 49.

Measured with immunoSEQ multiplex PCR; TCRdb has only the in-frame clones, and not every one. The sample lists about 680,000 clones; less than 85% were seen once. The V gene lost 6 bases and the J gene lost 3 bases, with 12 bases spanning the gap. The CDR3 length is 13 residues. Germline-derived CDR1 and CDR2 are MNHEY and SVGAGI. Sequencing was done on a sample of memory CD4+ T cells sorted from blood. Subset: CD45RA-negative fraction. The gene calls are TRBV6-5 and TRBJ2-7, with D possibly matching TRBD1 (5 bases). The sequence came from a woman between 25 and 40 years old in good health. CDR3 loop: CASRNGQGYEQYF. CDR3 in DNA: TGTGCCAGCAGAAATGGGCAGGGCTACGAGCAGTACTTC.